Shown below are 24 T cell receptor beta chains from a single sample sequenced in a study of blood T cell repertoires in COVID-19. Generated by immunoSEQ multiplex PCR, the TCRdb table keeps only in-frame clones and is missing some. The data contain more than 200,000 clones, more than 75% of them seen just once; the ten biggest clones take up roughly 1.6%. The material sequenced was PBMCs or T cells enriched from blood (not recorded which). Receptors originate from a woman aged 45-65 years who had recovered from COVID-19.

The chain employs TRBV7-9 and TRBJ1-1; D perhaps matches TRBD1 (6 bases). The length of the CDR3 is 14 residues. V gave up 6 bases and J gave up 3 bases, with 14 bases separating them. Germline lookup yields CDR1 SEHNR and CDR2 FQNEAQ (reference sequence). CDR3 residues: CASRYTGLDTEAFF. CDR3 nucleotide sequence: TGTGCCAGCAGATACACAGGGTTAGACACTGAAGCTTTCTTT.

This clone has only a few counts. The V and J genes are TRBV5-4 and TRBJ1-2; D gene uncertain. The CDR3 consists of 14 residues. Trimming took 4 bases from V and 6 from J, leaving 16 bases between them. Germline V gene data show CDR1 as SGHNT and CDR2 as YYREEE (reference sequence). CDR3 nucleotides: TGTGCCAGCAGCACACCTCAGCGAGGGCATGGCTACACCTTC. Translated, it gives CASSTPQRGHGYTF.

The V gene is TRBV9, the J gene TRBJ1-2; TRBD1 agrees at 8 bases. Germline CDR1 SGDLS, CDR2 YYNGEE. V lost 3 bases and J lost 4; bases outside the gene matches: 8. The CDR3 covers 15 residues. The CDR3, as DNA: TGTGCCAGCAGCGGAATAGGACAGGGCGTCTATGGCTACACCTTC. It yields the protein CASSGIGQGVYGYTF. Full variable domain (missing parts from reference TRBV9 and TRBJ1-2): DSGVTQTPKHLITATGQRVTLRCSPRSGDLSVYWYQQSLDQGLQFLIQYYNGEERAKGNILERFSAQQFPDLHSELNLSSLELGDSALYFCASSGIGQGVYGYTFGSGTRLTVV.

The rearrangement links TRBV5-4 to TRBJ2-7; 10 nucleotides line up with TRBD2. The CDR3 consists of 16 residues. Germline V lookup: CDR1 SGHNT, CDR2 YYREEE (reference sequence). V lost 0 bases, J lost 6 bases, and 9 bases stayed unmatched. The DNA of the CDR3 is TGTGCCAGCAGCTTGGCCTCGAGCGGGAGGGCCGTCGAGCAGTACTTC. This sequence encodes CASSLASSGRAVEQYF.

The chain uses TRBV5-4 and TRBJ2-3, with a possible D match to TRBD2 (6 bases). CDR3 length equals 15 residues. Germline V lookup: CDR1 SGHNT, CDR2 YYREEE (reference sequence). Trimming removed 0 bases from V and 0 bases from J, with 8 bases in between. Here the CDR3 reads CASSLVGGSTDTQYF. DNA of the CDR3: TGTGCCAGCAGCTTGGTAGGAGGGAGCACAGATACGCAGTATTTT.

V usage is TRBV18 and J usage is TRBJ2-1, with D possibly being TRBD2 (5 bases). The CDR3 runs to 16 residues. Germline lookup yields CDR1 KGHSH and CDR2 LQKENI. V lost 6 bases and J lost 8, with 23 bases in between. CDR3 amino acids: CASSNKIIQLEDEQFF. The CDR3 DNA reads as TGTGCCAGCTCTAACAAGATTATCCAGTTGGAGGATGAGCAGTTCTTC.

This chain joins TRBV5-4 and TRBJ2-1; TRBD1 aligns across 10 bases. CDR3 size: 15 residues. Germline V gene lookup returns CDR1 SGHNT and CDR2 YYREEE (reference sequence). The V gene end was trimmed by 4 bases and the J gene end by 5 bases; junction bases not matched to a gene: 6. The CDR3 nucleotides read TGTGCCAGCAGCCTGGACAGGGGGGGGCACAATGAGCAGTTCTTC. Translated, it gives CASSLDRGGHNEQFF. The full variable domain, its missing parts supplied by reference TRBV5-4 and TRBJ2-1, is ETGVTQSPTHLIKTRGQQVTLRCSSQSGHNTVSWYQQALGQGPQFIFQYYREEENGRGNFPPRFSGLQFPNYSSELNVNALELDDSALYLCASSLDRGGHNEQFFGPGTRLTVL.

The rearrangement joins TRBV3-1 (or the pseudogene TRBV3-2) to TRBJ2-1, with 11 bases identical to TRBD2. The germline gives CDR1 LGHDT, CDR2 YNNKEL (reference sequence). This CDR3 comprises 17 residues. V shed 7 bases and J 2 bases; nucleotides not matched to a gene: 10. CDR3 protein: CASKLTSGVNPYNEQFF. DNA for the CDR3: TGTGCCAGCAAATTGACTAGCGGGGTTAACCCCTACAATGAGCAGTTCTTC.

The J gene is TRBJ1-2, the V gene TRBV15; perhaps TRBD1 as D (6 bases). The germline CDR1 and CDR2 sequences are LNHNV and YYDKDF (reference sequence). The CDR3 has 15 amino acids. V lost 0 bases and J 3 bases, leaving 11 bases between the germline ends. This chain's CDR3 is CATSRDGGQDYGYTF. The CDR3 DNA follows: TGTGCCACCAGCAGAGACGGGGGGCAGGACTATGGCTACACCTTC.

The count of this clone is one. The V and J genes are TRBV7-3 and TRBJ1-1, with 7 bases lining up with TRBD1. Germline V CDR1 and CDR2: SGHTA, FQGTGA. The trim removed 6 bases at V and 0 bases at J, leaving 10 bases unmatched. CDR3 length: 16 residues. The CDR3 loop reads CASRKNSGTVNTEAFF. As DNA, the CDR3 is TGTGCCAGCAGGAAAAACTCCGGGACAGTGAACACTGAAGCTTTCTTT. The entire variable domain, with the rest obtained from reference TRBV7-3 and TRBJ1-1, is as follows: GAGVSQTPSNKVTEKGKYVELRCDPISGHTALYWYRQSLGQGPEFLIYFQGTGAADDSGLPNDRFFAVRPEGSVSTLKIQRTERGDSAVYLCASRKNSGTVNTEAFFGQGTRLTVV.

This chain uses TRBV5-4 with TRBJ2-1; 13 bases fit TRBD2. This CDR3 contains 15 residues. Germline V gene sequence: CDR1 SGHNT, CDR2 YYREEE (reference sequence). The ends lost 5 bases at V and 6 bases at J; junction bases unmatched: 5. CDR3 sequence: CASSSRTSGGNEQFF. In DNA form, the CDR3 reads TGTGCCAGCAGTTCCAGGACTAGCGGGGGCAATGAGCAGTTCTTC.

The chain links TRBV28 to TRBJ2-1; possibly TRBD2 for D (6 bases). Germline V CDR1 and CDR2: MDHEN, SYDVKM. V lost 1 base, J lost 12 bases, and 7 bases lay in between. This CDR3 has 11 amino acids. Here the CDR3 DNA reads TGTGCCAGCAGTTTATCACTAGCGCAGTTCTTC. Protein sequence: CASSLSLAQFF.

V and J are TRBV7-6 and TRBJ2-7; 14 bases fit TRBD2. This CDR3 has 16 amino acids. The V segment lost 5 bases and the J segment 3 bases; nucleotides outside the gene matches: 6. Germline loops: CDR1 SGHVS, CDR2 FNYEAQ. CDR3 bases: TGTGCCAGCAGCCCAGGGACTAGCGGGAGCCTCTACGAGCAGTACTTC. Its protein is CASSPGTSGSLYEQYF. Complete variable domain (other parts from reference TRBV7-6 and TRBJ2-7): GAGVSQSPRYKVTKRGQDVALRCDPISGHVSLYWYRQALGQGPEFLTYFNYEAQQDKSGLPNDRFSAERPEGSISTLTIQRTEQRDSAMYRCASSPGTSGSLYEQYFGPGTRLTVT.

This sequence joins TRBV5-1 and TRBJ1-3; tentative D call: TRBD1 (5 bases). Germline lookup yields CDR1 SGHRS and CDR2 YFSETQ. The V gene lost 2 bases and the J gene lost 6 bases, with 9 bases spanning the gap. The CDR3 spans 13 residues. As DNA, the CDR3 is TGCGCCAGCAGCTTAGGGGATACAAACACCATATATTTT. Protein: CASSLGDTNTIYF.

This chain links TRBV11-3 with TRBJ2-1; 9 bases align to TRBD2. V shed 2 bases, J shed 12 bases, and the junction held 5 bases outside the gene matches. Germline CDR1 is SGHNT and CDR2 is YENEEA. The CDR3 totals 13 residues. The CDR3 here is CASSLQREDGQFF. In DNA, the CDR3 is TGTGCCAGCAGCTTACAGCGGGAGGACGGGCAGTTCTTC.

The rearrangement links TRBV5-1 to TRBJ2-3; perhaps TRBD2 as D (6 bases). V dropped 3 bases and J dropped 6 bases, with 14 bases sitting between them. The germline gives CDR1 SGHRS, CDR2 YFSETQ. The CDR3 has 14 residues. CDR3 DNA sequence: TGCGCCAGCAGCTCGTCGGGGGAGAGGGATACGCAGTATTTT. Translation: CASSSSGERDTQYF.

The chain has TRBV11-2 and TRBJ1-1, with 9 bases fitting TRBD1. V shed 4 bases and J 3 bases; nucleotides not matched to a gene: 3. This CDR3 spans 14 amino acids. The germline V gene encodes CDR1 SGHAT and CDR2 FQNNGV. This CDR3 is CASSSGQGYTEAFF. CDR3 coding DNA: TGTGCCAGCAGCTCCGGACAGGGGTACACTGAAGCTTTCTTT.

The gene calls are TRBV19 and TRBJ1-6; TRBD1 agrees at 8 bases. The germline V gene has CDR1 LNHDA and CDR2 SQIVND (reference sequence). The CDR3 totals 14 residues. V gave up 7 bases and J gave up 9 bases; unmatched junction bases: 8. The CDR3 region has the DNA TGTGCCAGTAATCCCGGGACAGGTCTTTCACCCCTCCACTTT. Translating gives CASNPGTGLSPLHF. Complete variable domain (other parts from reference TRBV19 and TRBJ1-6): DGGITQSPKYLFRKEGQNVTLSCEQNLNHDAMYWYRQDPGQGLRLIYYSQIVNDFQKGDIAEGYSVSREKKESFPLTVTSAQKNPTAFYLCASNPGTGLSPLHFGNGTRLTVT.

The chain carries TRBV4-3 and TRBJ2-1; 12 bases agree with TRBD2. This CDR3 spans 16 amino acids. Germline loops: CDR1 LGHNA, CDR2 YSLEER. The V and J ends lost 0 bases and 7 bases, in that order; junction bases with no gene match: 4. The CDR3 DNA is TGCGCCAGCAGCCAAGATGTTCTAGCGGGAGGGAATGAGCAGTTCTTC. Its translation: CASSQDVLAGGNEQFF.

By frequency in the sample, this clone is medium-sized. This sequence joins TRBV28 and TRBJ1-1; tentative D call: TRBD1 (5 bases). V lost 6 bases and J 2 bases, leaving 22 bases between the germline ends. The CDR3 is 17 amino acids. Germline values: CDR1 MDHEN, CDR2 SYDVKM. The CDR3 is CASRREPGKRINTEAFF. Written as DNA, the CDR3 is TGTGCCAGCAGGAGAGAGCCAGGGAAACGGATTAACACTGAAGCTTTCTTT.

This chain uses TRBV7-2 with TRBJ1-5; TRBD1 agrees at 9 bases. Germline CDR1 reads SGHTA; CDR2 reads FQGNSA. J lost 7 bases, V lost 4 bases, and 8 bases had no gene match. This CDR3 has 15 residues. CDR3 coding DNA: TGTGCCAGCAGCTCACAGGGGGCCGGGGGGCAGCCCCAGCATTTT. Its protein product is CASSSQGAGGQPQHF.

The chain carries TRBV7-6 and TRBJ2-1, with 9 positions matching TRBD2. Trimming at V came to 1 base and at J to 13 bases, leaving 5 bases not matched to a gene. This CDR3 has 13 residues. Per germline, CDR1 SGHVS and CDR2 FNYEAQ. The DNA for the CDR3 is TGTGCCAGCAGCTTAGTAGGTAGCGGGAGTCAGTTCTTC. Its translation is CASSLVGSGSQFF.

The rearrangement uses TRBV27 and TRBJ2-2, with 9 bases that match TRBD2. The V gene's germline CDR1 is MNHEY and CDR2 SMNVEV (reference sequence). V lost 6 bases and J lost 2; bases outside the gene matches: 7. This CDR3 comprises 16 residues. The CDR3 DNA follows: TGTGCCAGCAGCCACGGACTAGCGTTAAACACCGGGGAGCTGTTTTTT. It is translated as CASSHGLALNTGELFF.

This rearrangement joins TRBV19 to TRBJ2-3, with 12 bases that match TRBD2. Germline V CDR1 and CDR2: LNHDA, SQIVND (reference sequence). This CDR3 is 16 amino acids long. The CDR3 nucleotides read TGTGGCAGCCGTAGCCTAGCGGGAGGGAGCACAGATACGCAGTATTTT. Translated, it gives CGSRSLAGGSTDTQYF.